Listed below are T cell receptor beta chains from one sample, sequenced in a study. TCRdb reprocessed the 5' RACE reads via MiXCR and lists one record per CDR3 protein. The profile covers approximately 40,000 distinct CDR3 sequences, with approximately 20% appearing a single time and about 2.8% taken by the ten largest. Sequencing was done on a sample of naive CD4+ T cells sorted from a lymph node. Receptor source: a female donor with breast cancer. Each CDR3 is given with its conserved first and last residue. A D gene is named only where the DNA matches it firmly. Not all rows give a size; the values are once, few, many and, for expanded clones, a class.

V gene,clone size,D gene,J gene,CDR3 protein,CDR3 DNA
TRBV20-1,NA,TRBD2,TRBJ2-3,CSVGGTSGRAGGSTDTQYF,TGCAGTGTTGGCGGGACTAGCGGGAGGGCCGGTGGTAGCACAGATACGCAGTATTTT
TRBV5-1,NA,NA,TRBJ1-4,CASTDRGGDGEKLFF,TGCGCCAGCACCGATCGGGGAGGTGATGGCGAAAAACTGTTTTTT
TRBV6-6,many,TRBD1,TRBJ2-5,CASSDRGQETQYF,TGTGCCAGCAGTGACAGGGGGCAAGAGACCCAGTACTTC
TRBV4-3,NA,TRBD1,TRBJ1-2,CASSRQGNNYGYTF,TGCGCCAGCAGCCGACAGGGAAATAACTATGGCTACACCTTC
TRBV29-1,NA,NA,TRBJ2-7,CSVGWDLRYEQYF,TGCAGCGTCGGGTGGGACCTACGGTACGAGCAGTACTTC
TRBV24-1,few,TRBD1,TRBJ2-7,CATSARGQGLHEQYF,TGTGCCACCAGTGCGAGGGGACAGGGGCTCCACGAGCAGTACTTC
TRBV28,NA,NA,TRBJ2-7,CASTRGVSSYEQYF,TGTGCCAGCACTCGCGGGGTGAGCTCCTACGAGCAGTACTTC
TRBV7-2,few,NA,TRBJ2-7,CASSLGGGAGRSYEQYF,TGTGCCAGCAGCTTAGGTGGGGGGGCGGGGCGCTCCTACGAGCAGTACTTC
TRBV20-1,NA,NA,TRBJ2-4,CSVEGTKNIQYF,TGCAGTGTGGAAGGTACCAAAAACATTCAGTACTTC
TRBV4-1,few,NA,TRBJ1-4,CASSQEGGSPYEKLFF,TGCGCCAGCAGCCAAGAAGGGGGGTCCCCGTATGAAAAACTGTTTTTT